This record concerns one T cell receptor beta chain sequence. Its antigen is unknown. This specimen comes from a study of somatic mutations in cytotoxic T cells in rheumatoid arthritis. The CDR3 length is 16 residues. J gave up 1 base and V 7 bases, and 9 bases lay outside the gene matches. Germline CDR1 is SGHVS and CDR2 is FQNEAQ. Purity of the CD4+ and CD8+ cells, isolated by positive magnetic bead selection, was checked by flow cytometry. Overall study results and limits: In rheumatoid arthritis patients, unlike healthy controls, CD8+ clonality rose with age.

Produced via immunoSEQ multiplex PCR; TCRdb's table is partial and in-frame only. The data hold about 6,700 clones, with 74% observed a single time. The sequenced material came from CD8+ T cells sorted from blood. This TCR was sampled from an adult with rheumatoid arthritis. The V gene is TRBV7-8, the J gene TRBJ2-7, with 11 bases matching TRBD2. In DNA form, the CDR3 reads TGTGCCAGCATTCCCGGGACTAGCGGTAGTTCCTACGAGCAGTACTTC. Amino acids: CASIPGTSGSSYEQYF.